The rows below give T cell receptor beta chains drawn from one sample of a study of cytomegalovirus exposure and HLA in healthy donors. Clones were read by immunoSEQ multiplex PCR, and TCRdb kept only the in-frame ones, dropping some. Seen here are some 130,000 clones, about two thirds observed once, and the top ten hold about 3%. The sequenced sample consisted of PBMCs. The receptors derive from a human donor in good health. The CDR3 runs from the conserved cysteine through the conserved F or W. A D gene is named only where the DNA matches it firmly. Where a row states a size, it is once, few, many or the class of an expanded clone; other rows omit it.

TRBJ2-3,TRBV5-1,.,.,CASSGAVTDTQYF,TGCGCCAGCAGTGGGGCAGTCACAGATACGCAGTATTTT
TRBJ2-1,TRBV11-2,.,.,CASSLGGPTYNEQFF,TGTGCCAGCAGCCTCGGGGGGCCTACCTACAATGAGCAGTTCTTC
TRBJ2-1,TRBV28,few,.,CASGGSSYNEQFF,TGTGCCAGCGGTGGGAGCTCCTACAATGAGCAGTTCTTC
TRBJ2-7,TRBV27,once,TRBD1,CASTPGTGRTGPYEQYF,TGTGCCAGCACCCCCGGGACGGGTCGGACAGGCCCTTACGAGCAGTACTTC
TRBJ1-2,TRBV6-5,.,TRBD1,CATSLGTGGYGYTF,TGTGCCACCTCCCTAGGGACAGGGGGCTATGGCTACACCTTC
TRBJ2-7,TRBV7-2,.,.,CASSLAAEKQYF,TGTGCCAGCAGCTTGGCGGCCGAAAAGCAGTACTTC
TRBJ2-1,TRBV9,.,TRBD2,CASSPLLASSYNEQFF,TGTGCCAGCAGCCCATTACTAGCGAGCTCCTACAATGAGCAGTTCTTC
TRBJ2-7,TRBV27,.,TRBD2,CATSRGGLKYF,TGTGCCACCTCGCGGGGAGGGTTGAAGTACTTC
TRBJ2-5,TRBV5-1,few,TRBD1,CASSLGDRDGETQYF,TGCGCCAGCAGCTTGGGCGACAGGGATGGCGAGACCCAGTACTTC
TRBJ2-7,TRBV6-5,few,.,CASSDTSGYNEQYF,TGTGCCAGCAGTGACACCTCAGGGTACAACGAGCAGTACTTC
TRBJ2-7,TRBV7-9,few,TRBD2,CASTGPTSGRNEQYF,TGTGCCAGCACTGGACCAACTAGCGGGAGGAACGAGCAGTACTTC
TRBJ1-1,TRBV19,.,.,CASSLADRSNTEAFF,TGTGCCAGTAGTCTCGCGGACAGATCTAACACTGAAGCTTTCTTT
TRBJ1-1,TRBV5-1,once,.,CASSTLGATEAFF,TGCGCCAGCAGCACCTTAGGGGCCACTGAAGCTTTCTTT
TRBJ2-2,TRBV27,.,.,CASSFRAFPGELFF,TGTGCCAGCAGTTTCAGAGCGTTCCCCGGGGAGCTGTTTTTT
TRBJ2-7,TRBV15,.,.,CATSTERSGAYEQYF,TGTGCCACCAGCACCGAGCGTTCAGGGGCGTACGAGCAGTACTTC
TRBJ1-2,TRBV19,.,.,CASSRPVYGYTF,TGTGCCAGTAGTAGGCCAGTCTATGGCTACACCTTC
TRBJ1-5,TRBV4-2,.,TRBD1,CASSARDRALLPQHF,TGTGCCAGCAGCGCCCGGGACAGAGCTTTATTGCCCCAGCATTTT
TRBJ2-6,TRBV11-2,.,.,CASSLDPRVGANVLTF,TGTGCCAGCAGCTTAGATCCCAGGGTGGGAGCCAACGTCCTGACTTTC
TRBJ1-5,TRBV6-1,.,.,CASSESGVGNQPQHF,TGTGCCAGCAGTGAATCAGGGGTGGGAAATCAGCCCCAGCATTTT
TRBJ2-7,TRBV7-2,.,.,CASSLEMGGRVYEQYF,TGTGCCAGCAGCTTAGAAATGGGCGGCAGGGTCTACGAGCAGTACTTC
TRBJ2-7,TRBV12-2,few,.,CASRLFSDSCHEQYF,TGTGCAAGTCGCTTATTCTCGGACAGCTGTCACGAGCAGTACTTC
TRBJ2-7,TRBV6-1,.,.,CASSATGASRYEQYF,TGTGCCAGCAGTGCAACGGGAGCCTCCCGCTACGAGCAGTACTTC
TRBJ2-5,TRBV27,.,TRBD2,CATGSVRAGGTQYF,TGTGCCACAGGGTCGGTCCGGGCGGGGGGGACCCAGTACTTC
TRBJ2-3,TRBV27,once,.,CASSWGGPDTQYF,TGTGCCAGCAGTTGGGGGGGCCCAGATACGCAGTATTTT
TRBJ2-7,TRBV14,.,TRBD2,CASSWTSGTYEQYF,TGTGCCAGCAGTTGGACTAGCGGAACCTACGAGCAGTACTTC
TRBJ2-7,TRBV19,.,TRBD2,CASNKGAGGLYEQYF,TGTGCCAGTAACAAAGGGGCGGGGGGGTTATACGAGCAGTACTTC
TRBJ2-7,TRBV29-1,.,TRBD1,CSVSSGGYEQYF,TGCAGCGTTTCATCAGGGGGCTACGAGCAGTACTTC
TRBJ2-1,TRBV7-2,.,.,CASSSIARAFF,TGTGCCAGCAGCTCAATAGCGAGGGCGTTCTTC
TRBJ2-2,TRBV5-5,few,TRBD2,CASTPGGINTGELFF,TGTGCCAGCACCCCGGGGGGGATTAACACCGGGGAGCTGTTTTTT
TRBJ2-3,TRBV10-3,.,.,CAISGLRGASTDTQYF,TGTGCCATCAGTGGTCTTCGGGGGGCAAGCACAGATACGCAGTATTTT
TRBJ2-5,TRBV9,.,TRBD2,CASSPRTSGAQETQYF,TGTGCCAGCAGCCCGAGGACTAGCGGGGCCCAAGAGACCCAGTACTTC
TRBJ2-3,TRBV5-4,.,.,CASSPRAMTDTQYF,TGTGCCAGCAGCCCCCGCGCCATGACAGATACGCAGTATTTT
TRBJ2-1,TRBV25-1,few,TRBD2,CASSSPRLAGGSYNEQFF,TGTGCCAGCAGTAGCCCTAGACTAGCGGGGGGATCCTACAATGAGCAGTTCTTC
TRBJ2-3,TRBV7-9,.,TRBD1,CASSRDRVSRGTDTQYF,TGTGCCAGCAGCCGGGACAGGGTGAGTCGGGGCACAGATACGCAGTATTTT
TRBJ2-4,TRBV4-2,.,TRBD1,CASSQDGGQGPKNIQYF,TGTGCCAGCAGCCAAGATGGAGGACAGGGGCCCAAAAACATTCAGTACTTC
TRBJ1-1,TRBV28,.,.,CASDRNTEAFF,TGTGCCTCGGACAGGAACACTGAAGCTTTCTTT
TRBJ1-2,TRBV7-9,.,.,CASRPPGGDGYTF,TGTGCCAGCAGACCACCCGGGGGAGATGGCTACACCTTC
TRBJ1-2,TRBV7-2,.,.,CASSLRPQGNYGYTF,TGTGCCAGCAGCTTAAGGCCCCAGGGCAACTATGGCTACACCTTC
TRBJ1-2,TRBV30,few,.,CAWSVPGKGYTF,TGTGCCTGGAGTGTACCAGGGAAGGGCTACACCTTC
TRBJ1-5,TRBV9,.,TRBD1,CASSVGDRVDQPQHF,TGTGCCAGCAGCGTTGGGGACAGGGTGGATCAGCCCCAGCATTTT
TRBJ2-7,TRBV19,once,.,CASSLRQSSYEQYF,TGTGCCAGTAGTCTCCGACAGAGCAGCTACGAGCAGTACTTC
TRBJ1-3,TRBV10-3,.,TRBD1,CATIQGLSSGNTIYF,TGTGCCACAATACAGGGGCTGAGCTCTGGAAACACCATATATTTT
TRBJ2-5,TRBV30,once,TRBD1,CAWGDREETQYF,TGTGCCTGGGGGGACAGGGAAGAGACCCAGTACTTC
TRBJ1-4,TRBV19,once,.,CASSIDRGNEKLFF,TGTGCCAGTAGTATAGATCGCGGAAATGAAAAACTGTTTTTT
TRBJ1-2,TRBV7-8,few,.,CASSFQEHLNYGYTF,TGTGCCAGCAGCTTCCAGGAACACCTTAACTATGGCTACACCTTC
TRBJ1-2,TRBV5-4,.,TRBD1,CASSLGDRVYGYTF,TGTGCCAGCAGCTTGGGGGACAGGGTCTATGGCTACACCTTC
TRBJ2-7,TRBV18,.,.,CASSPLPGDEQYF,TGTGCCAGCTCACCACTCCCAGGCGACGAGCAGTACTTC
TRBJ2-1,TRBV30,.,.,CAWTGAPVNEQFF,TGTGCCTGGACAGGGGCCCCGGTCAATGAGCAGTTCTTC
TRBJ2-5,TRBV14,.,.,CASSQGWGPETQYF,TGTGCCAGCAGCCAAGGGTGGGGCCCTGAGACCCAGTACTTC
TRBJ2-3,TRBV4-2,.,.,CASSQPATQGFTDTQYF,TGTGCCAGCAGCCAACCCGCCACTCAGGGGTTCACAGATACGCAGTATTTT
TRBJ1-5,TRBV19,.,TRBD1,CASSMVRDRGDQPQHF,TGTGCCAGTAGTATGGTTAGGGACAGGGGGGATCAGCCCCAGCATTTT
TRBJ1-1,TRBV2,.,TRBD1,CASSAQGMNTEAFF,TGTGCCAGCAGTGCACAGGGGATGAACACTGAAGCTTTCTTT
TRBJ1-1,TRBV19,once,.,CASSMGASRNTEAFF,TGTGCCAGTAGTATGGGGGCCAGTAGGAACACTGAAGCTTTCTTT
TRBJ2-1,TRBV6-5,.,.,CASRIGAYNEQFF,TGTGCCAGCAGGATAGGGGCATACAATGAGCAGTTCTTC
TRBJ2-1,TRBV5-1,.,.,CASSSTGRSYNEQFF,TGCGCCAGCAGCTCCACAGGGAGATCCTACAATGAGCAGTTCTTC
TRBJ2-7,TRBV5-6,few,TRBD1,CASSLTGTNYEQYF,TGTGCCAGCAGCCTGACAGGGACCAACTACGAGCAGTACTTC
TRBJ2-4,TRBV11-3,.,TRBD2,CASSLGGLGKNIQYF,TGTGCCAGCAGCTTGGGGGGGTTGGGCAAAAACATTCAGTACTTC
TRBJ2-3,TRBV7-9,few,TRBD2,CASSESGRASDTQYF,TGTGCCAGCAGCGAAAGCGGGAGGGCGTCAGATACGCAGTATTTT
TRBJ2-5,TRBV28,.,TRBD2,CASIGLAGQETQYF,TGTGCCAGCATCGGACTAGCGGGGCAAGAGACCCAGTACTTC
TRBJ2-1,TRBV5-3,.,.,CARSLGGRRISYNEQFF,TGTGCCAGAAGCTTGGGTGGGAGGCGGATCTCCTACAATGAGCAGTTCTTC